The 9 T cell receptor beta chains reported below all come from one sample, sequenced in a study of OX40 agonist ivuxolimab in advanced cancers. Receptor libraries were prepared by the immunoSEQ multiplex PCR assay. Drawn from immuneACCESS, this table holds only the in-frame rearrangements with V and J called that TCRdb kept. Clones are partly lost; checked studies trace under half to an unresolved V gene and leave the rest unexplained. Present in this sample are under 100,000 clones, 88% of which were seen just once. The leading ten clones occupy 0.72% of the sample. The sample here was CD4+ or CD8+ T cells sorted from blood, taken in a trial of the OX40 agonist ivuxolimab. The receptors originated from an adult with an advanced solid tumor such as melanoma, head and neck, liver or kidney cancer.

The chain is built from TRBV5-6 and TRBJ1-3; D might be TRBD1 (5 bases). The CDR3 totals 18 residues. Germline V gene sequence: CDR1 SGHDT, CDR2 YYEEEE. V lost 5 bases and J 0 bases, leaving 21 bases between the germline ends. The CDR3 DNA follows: TGTGCCAGCAGGACATCTAACAGGCGCTTACTCTCTGGAAACACCATATATTTT. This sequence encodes CASRTSNRRLLSGNTIYF.

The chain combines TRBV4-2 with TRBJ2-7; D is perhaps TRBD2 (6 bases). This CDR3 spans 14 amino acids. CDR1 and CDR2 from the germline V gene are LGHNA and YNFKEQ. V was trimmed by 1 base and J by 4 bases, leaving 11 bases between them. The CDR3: CASSQAQGGYEQYF. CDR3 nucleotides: TGTGCCAGCAGCCAAGCCCAGGGAGGTTACGAGCAGTACTTC.

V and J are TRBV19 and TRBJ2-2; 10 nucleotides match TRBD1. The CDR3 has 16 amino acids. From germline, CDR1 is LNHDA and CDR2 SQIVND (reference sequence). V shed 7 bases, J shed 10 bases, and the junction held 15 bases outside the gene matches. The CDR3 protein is CASNPSVDRGVEELFF. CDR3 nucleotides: TGTGCCAGTAATCCTTCCGTGGACAGGGGGGTAGAGGAGCTGTTTTTT. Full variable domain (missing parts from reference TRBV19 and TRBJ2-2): DGGITQSPKYLFRKEGQNVTLSCEQNLNHDAMYWYRQDPGQGLRLIYYSQIVNDFQKGDIAEGYSVSREKKESFPLTVTSAQKNPTAFYLCASNPSVDRGVEELFFGEGSRLTVL.

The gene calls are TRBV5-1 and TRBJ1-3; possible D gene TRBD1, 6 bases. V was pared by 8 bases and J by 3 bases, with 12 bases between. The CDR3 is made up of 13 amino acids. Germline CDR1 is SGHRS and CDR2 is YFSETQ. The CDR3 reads CASQQGVGNTIYF. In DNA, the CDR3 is TGCGCCAGTCAACAGGGAGTTGGAAACACCATATATTTT.

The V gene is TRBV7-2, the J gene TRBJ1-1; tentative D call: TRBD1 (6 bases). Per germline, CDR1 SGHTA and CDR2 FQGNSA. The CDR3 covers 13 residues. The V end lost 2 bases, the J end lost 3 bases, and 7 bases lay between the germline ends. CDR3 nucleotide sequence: TGTGCCAGCAGCTTACAGGGGTACACTGAAGCTTTCTTT. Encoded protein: CASSLQGYTEAFF. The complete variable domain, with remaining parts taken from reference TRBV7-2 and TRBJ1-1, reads GAGVSQSPSNKVTEKGKDVELRCDPISGHTALYWYRQSLGQGLEFLIYFQGNSAPDKSGLPSDRFSAERTGGSVSTLTIQRTQQEDSAVYLCASSLQGYTEAFFGQGTRLTVV.

The CDR3 region is CASSVGQGTFGNTIYF. The CDR3 DNA reads TGTGCCAGCAGTGTTGGACAGGGGACTTTTGGAAACACCATATATTTT. The chain links TRBV6-1 to TRBJ1-3; 9 bases are a match to TRBD1. The CDR3 extends over 16 amino acids. The V and J ends lost 4 bases and 3 bases, in that order; junction bases with no gene match: 7. Germline lookup yields CDR1 MNHNS and CDR2 SASEGT.

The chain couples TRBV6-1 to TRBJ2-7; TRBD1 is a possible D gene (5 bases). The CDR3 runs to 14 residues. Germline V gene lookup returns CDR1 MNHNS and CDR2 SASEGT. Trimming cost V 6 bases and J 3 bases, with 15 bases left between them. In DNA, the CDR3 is TGTGCCAGCAGAATCCAGGGTTCGGGCTACGAGCAGTACTTC. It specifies CASRIQGSGYEQYF.

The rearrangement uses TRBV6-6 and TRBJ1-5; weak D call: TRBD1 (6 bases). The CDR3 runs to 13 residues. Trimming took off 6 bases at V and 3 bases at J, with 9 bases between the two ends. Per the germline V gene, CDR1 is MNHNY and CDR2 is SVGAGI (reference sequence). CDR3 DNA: TGTGCCAGCAGCCCGGGACACAATCAGCCCCAGCATTTT. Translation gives CASSPGHNQPQHF.

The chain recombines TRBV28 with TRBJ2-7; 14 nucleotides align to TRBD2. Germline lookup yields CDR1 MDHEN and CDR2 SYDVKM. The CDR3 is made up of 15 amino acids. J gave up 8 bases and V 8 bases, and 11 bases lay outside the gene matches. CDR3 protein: CASGTSGLAGVQQYF. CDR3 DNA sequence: TGTGCCAGCGGGACCTCGGGACTAGCGGGAGTACAGCAGTACTTC. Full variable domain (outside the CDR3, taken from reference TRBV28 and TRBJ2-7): DVKVTQSSRYLVKRTGEKVFLECVQDMDHENMFWYRQDPGLGLRLIYFSYDVKMKEKGDIPEGYSVSREKKERFSLILESASTNQTSMYLCASGTSGLAGVQQYFGPGTRLTVT.